The 2 T cell receptor beta chains listed next were all sequenced from one sample in a study of CD8 T cells in ankylosing spondylitis. Study-level points and caveats: There was a TCR beta motif, made of eight highly homologous variants, that appeared characteristic of ankylosing spondylitis blood.

Their recognized antigens are unknown. One entry per CDR3 protein, called by TCRdb with MiXCR from the 5' RACE reads. The sample shows around 390,000 distinct CDR3 sequences, approximately 20% of them seen only once. The sequenced sample was blood, either unsorted or a sorted T cell fraction (not recorded which). The receptors originated from a male donor with ankylosing spondylitis.

The chain couples TRBV5-1 to TRBJ2-1, with 10 bases that match TRBD2. CDR1 is SGHRS and CDR2 is YFSETQ in the germline V gene. The length of the CDR3 is 16 residues. J gave up 7 bases and V 0 bases, and 7 bases lay outside the gene matches. CDR3 sequence (DNA): TGCGCCAGCAGCTTGGTTTTAGCGGGAGGTGGGAATGAGCAGTTCTTC. This encodes CASSLVLAGGGNEQFF.

As concerns this clonotype: It may be a read error: a sequence one base away is much more abundant. This sequence joins TRBV15 and TRBJ1-4, with D hard to call. This CDR3 spans 13 amino acids. Between the trimmed V and J ends, which lost 9 bases and 9 bases, there was a span of 17 bases. Germline lookup yields CDR1 LNHNV and CDR2 YYDKDF (reference sequence). As DNA, the CDR3 is TGTGCCACTTCGGGTGGGGTCTCGAAAAAACTGTTTTTT. It encodes CATSGGVSKKLFF.